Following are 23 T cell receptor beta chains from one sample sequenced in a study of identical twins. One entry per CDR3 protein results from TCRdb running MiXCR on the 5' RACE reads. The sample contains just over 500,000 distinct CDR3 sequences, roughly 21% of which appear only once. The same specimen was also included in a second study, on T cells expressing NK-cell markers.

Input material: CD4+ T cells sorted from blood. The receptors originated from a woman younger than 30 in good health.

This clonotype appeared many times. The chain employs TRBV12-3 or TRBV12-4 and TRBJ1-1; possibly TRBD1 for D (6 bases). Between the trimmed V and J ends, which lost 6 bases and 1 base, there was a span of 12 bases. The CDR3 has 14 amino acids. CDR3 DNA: TGTGCCAGCAGGTTCCTACAGGGGAACACTGAAGCTTTCTTT. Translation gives CASRFLQGNTEAFF.

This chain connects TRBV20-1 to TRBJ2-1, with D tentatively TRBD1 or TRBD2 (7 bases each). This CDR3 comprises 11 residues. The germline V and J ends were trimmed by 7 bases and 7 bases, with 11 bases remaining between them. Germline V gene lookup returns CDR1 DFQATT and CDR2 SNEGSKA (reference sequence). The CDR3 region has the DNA TGCAGTGGCCAGGGGGGGAATGAGCAGTTCTTC. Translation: CSGQGGNEQFF.

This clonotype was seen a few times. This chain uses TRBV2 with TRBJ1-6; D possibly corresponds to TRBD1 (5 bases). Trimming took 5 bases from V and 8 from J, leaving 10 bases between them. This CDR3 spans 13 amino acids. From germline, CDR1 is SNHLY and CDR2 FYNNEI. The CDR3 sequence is CASSPTGDSPLHF. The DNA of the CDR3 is TGTGCCAGCAGTCCTACAGGCGATTCACCCCTCCACTTT.

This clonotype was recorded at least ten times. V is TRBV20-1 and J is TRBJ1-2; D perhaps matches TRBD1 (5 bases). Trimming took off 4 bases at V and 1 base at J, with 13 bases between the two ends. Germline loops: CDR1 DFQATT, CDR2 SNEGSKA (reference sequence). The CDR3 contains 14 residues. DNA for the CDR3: TGCAGTGCTACCCGAGGAGACAGTAACTATGGCTACACCTTC. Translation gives CSATRGDSNYGYTF.

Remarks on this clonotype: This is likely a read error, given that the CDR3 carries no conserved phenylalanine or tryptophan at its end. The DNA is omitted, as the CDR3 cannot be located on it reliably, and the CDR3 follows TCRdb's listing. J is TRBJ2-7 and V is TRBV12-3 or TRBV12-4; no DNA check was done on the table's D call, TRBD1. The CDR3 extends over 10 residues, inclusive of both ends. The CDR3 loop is CASSLDPCLI.

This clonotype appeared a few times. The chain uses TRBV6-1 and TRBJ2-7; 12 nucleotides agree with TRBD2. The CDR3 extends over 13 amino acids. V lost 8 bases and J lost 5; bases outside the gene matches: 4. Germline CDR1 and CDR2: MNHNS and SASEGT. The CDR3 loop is CASLASGRDEQYF. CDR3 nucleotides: TGTGCCAGCTTGGCTAGCGGGAGGGACGAGCAGTACTTC.

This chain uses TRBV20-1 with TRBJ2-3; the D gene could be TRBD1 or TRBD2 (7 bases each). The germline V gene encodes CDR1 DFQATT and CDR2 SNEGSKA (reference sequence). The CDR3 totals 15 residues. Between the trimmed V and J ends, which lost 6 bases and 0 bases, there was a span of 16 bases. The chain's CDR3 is CSARGGGGSTDTQYF. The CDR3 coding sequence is TGCAGTGCCCGAGGGGGCGGGGGCAGCACAGATACGCAGTATTTT.

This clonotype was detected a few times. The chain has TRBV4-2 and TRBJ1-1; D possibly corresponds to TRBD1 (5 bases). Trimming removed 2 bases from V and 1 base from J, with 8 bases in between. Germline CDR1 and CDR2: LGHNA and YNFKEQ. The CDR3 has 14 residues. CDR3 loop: CASSQQTENTEAFF. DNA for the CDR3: TGTGCCAGCAGCCAACAGACAGAGAACACTGAAGCTTTCTTT.

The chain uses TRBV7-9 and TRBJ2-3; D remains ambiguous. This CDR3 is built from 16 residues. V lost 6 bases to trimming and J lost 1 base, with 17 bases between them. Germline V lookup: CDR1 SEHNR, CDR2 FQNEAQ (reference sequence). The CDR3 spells CASRVMADQRTDTQYF. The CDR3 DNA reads TGTGCCAGCAGGGTGATGGCGGACCAGCGCACAGATACGCAGTATTTT.

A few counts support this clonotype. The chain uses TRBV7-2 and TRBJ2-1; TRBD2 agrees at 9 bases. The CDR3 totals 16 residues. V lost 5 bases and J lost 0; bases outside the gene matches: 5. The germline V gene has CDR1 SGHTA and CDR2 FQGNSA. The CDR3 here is CASSVSGSFSYNEQFF. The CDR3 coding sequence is TGTGCCAGCAGCGTTAGCGGGAGCTTCTCCTACAATGAGCAGTTCTTC.

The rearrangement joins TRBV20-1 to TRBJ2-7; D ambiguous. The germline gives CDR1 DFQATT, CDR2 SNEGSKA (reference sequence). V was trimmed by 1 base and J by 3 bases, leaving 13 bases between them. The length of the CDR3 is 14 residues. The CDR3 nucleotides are TGCAGTGCTAGAGCACCAACCGACGGCTACGAGCAGTACTTC. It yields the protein CSARAPTDGYEQYF.

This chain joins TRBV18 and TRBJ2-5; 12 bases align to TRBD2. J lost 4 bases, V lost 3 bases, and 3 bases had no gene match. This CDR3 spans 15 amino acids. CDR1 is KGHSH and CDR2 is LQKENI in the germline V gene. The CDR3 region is CASSPTSGSGETQYF. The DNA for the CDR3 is TGTGCCAGCTCACCGACTAGCGGGAGCGGAGAGACCCAGTACTTC.

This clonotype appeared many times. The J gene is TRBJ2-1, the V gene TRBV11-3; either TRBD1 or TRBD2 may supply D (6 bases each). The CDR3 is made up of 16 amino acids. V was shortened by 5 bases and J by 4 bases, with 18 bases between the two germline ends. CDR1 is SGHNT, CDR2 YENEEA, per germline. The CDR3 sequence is CASSLKGGLRYNEQFF. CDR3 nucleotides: TGTGCCAGCAGCCTAAAAGGGGGGCTCCGGTACAATGAGCAGTTCTTC.

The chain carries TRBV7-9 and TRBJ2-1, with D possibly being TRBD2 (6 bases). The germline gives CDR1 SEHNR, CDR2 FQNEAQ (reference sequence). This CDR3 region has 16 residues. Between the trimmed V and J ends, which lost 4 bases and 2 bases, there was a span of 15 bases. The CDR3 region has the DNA TGTGCCAGCAGCTCAACCGGGACTCCCACCTACAATGAGCAGTTCTTC. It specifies CASSSTGTPTYNEQFF.

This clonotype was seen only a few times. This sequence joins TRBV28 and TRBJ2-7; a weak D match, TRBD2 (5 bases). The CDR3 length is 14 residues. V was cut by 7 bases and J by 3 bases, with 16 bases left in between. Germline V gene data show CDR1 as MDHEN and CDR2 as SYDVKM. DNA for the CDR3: TGTGCCAGCATTAGAGGGAGCAACCTCTACGAGCAGTACTTC. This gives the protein CASIRGSNLYEQYF.

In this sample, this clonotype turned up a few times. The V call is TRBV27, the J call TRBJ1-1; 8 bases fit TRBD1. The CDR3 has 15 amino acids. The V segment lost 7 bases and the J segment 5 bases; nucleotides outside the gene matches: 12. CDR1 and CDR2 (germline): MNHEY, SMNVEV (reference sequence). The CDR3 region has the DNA TGTGCCAGCATCCCAAGGACAGGGAGGGAAACTGAAGCTTTCTTT. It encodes CASIPRTGRETEAFF.

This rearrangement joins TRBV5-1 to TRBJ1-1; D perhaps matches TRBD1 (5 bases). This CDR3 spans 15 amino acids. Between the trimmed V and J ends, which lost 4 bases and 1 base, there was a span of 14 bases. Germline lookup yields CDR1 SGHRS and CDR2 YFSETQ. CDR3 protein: CASSRGGVGNTEAFF. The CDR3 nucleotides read TGCGCCAGCAGCCGGGGAGGGGTCGGGAACACTGAAGCTTTCTTT. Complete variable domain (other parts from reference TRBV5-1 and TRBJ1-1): KAGVTQTPRYLIKTRGQQVTLSCSPISGHRSVSWYQQTPGQGLQFLFEYFSETQRNKGNFPGRFSGRQFSNSRSEMNVSTLELGDSALYLCASSRGGVGNTEAFFGQGTRLTVV.

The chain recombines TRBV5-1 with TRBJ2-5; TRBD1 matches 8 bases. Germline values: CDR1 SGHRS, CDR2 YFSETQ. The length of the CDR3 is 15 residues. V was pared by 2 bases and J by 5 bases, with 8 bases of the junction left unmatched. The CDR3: CASSFRQGTAETQYF. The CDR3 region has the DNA TGCGCCAGCAGCTTTCGACAGGGGACAGCGGAGACCCAGTACTTC. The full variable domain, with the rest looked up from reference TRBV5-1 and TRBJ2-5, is KAGVTQTPRYLIKTRGQQVTLSCSPISGHRSVSWYQQTPGQGLQFLFEYFSETQRNKGNFPGRFSGRQFSNSRSEMNVSTLELGDSALYLCASSFRQGTAETQYFGPGTRLLVL.

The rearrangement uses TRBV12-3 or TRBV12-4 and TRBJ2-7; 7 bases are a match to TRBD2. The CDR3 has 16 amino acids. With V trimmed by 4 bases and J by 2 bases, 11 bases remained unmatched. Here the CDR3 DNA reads TGTGCCAGCAGTTCCCCCTTTTTCGCGGGGGCCTACGAGCAGTACTTC. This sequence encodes CASSSPFFAGAYEQYF.

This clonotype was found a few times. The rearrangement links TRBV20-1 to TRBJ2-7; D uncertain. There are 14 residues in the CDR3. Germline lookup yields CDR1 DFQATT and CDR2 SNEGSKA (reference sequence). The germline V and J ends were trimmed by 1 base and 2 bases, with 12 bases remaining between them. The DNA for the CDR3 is TGCAGTGCTAGAGGGCCCTATCCACCCTACGAGCAGTACTTC. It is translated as CSARGPYPPYEQYF.

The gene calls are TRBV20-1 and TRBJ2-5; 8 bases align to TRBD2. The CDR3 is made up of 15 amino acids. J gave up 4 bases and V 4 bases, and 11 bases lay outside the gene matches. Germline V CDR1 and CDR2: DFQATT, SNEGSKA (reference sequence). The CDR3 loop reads CSAILRGGGTETQYF. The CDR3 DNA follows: TGCAGTGCTATCCTCCGTGGCGGGGGGACAGAGACCCAGTACTTC.

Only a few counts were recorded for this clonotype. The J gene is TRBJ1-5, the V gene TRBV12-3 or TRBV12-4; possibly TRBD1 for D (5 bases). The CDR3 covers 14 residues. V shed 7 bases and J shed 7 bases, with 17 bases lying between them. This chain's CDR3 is CASTRAGSGQPQHF. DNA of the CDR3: TGTGCCAGCACCAGGGCCGGGTCAGGCCAGCCCCAGCATTTT.

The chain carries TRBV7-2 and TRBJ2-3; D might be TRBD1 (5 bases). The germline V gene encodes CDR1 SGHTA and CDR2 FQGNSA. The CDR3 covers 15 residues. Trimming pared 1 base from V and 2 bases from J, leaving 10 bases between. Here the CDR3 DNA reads TGTGCCAGCAGCTTAGTGGGGCACCCCACAGATACGCAGTATTTT. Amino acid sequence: CASSLVGHPTDTQYF.